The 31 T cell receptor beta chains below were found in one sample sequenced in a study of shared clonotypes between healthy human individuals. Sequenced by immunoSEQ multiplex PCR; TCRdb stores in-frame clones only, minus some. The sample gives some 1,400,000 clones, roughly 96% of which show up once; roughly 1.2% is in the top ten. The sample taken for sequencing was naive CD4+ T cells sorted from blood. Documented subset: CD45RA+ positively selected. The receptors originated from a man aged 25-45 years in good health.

CDR3 amino acids: CASSQAGRGSLAGQETQYF. CDR3 DNA sequence: TGCGCCAGCAGCCAAGCTGGACGGGGCTCTCTAGCCGGACAAGAGACCCAGTACTTC. The chain combines TRBV4-3 with TRBJ2-5; tentatively, D is TRBD1 or TRBD2 (5 bases each). V gave up 1 base and J gave up 2 bases, with 23 bases separating them. The CDR3 is 19 amino acids. Germline CDR1 is LGHNA and CDR2 is YSLEER.

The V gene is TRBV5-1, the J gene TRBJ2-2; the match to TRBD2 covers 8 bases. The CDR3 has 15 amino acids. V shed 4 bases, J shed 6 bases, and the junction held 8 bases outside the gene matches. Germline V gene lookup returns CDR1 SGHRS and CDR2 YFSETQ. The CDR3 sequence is CASSPGGVVPGELFF. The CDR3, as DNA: TGCGCCAGCAGCCCGGGAGGGGTCGTCCCCGGGGAGCTGTTTTTT.

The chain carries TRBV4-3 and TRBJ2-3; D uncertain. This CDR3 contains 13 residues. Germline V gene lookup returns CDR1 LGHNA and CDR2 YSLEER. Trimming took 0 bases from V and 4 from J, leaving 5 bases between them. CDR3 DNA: TGCGCCAGCAGCCAAGATCTGTCAGATACGCAGTATTTT. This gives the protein CASSQDLSDTQYF.

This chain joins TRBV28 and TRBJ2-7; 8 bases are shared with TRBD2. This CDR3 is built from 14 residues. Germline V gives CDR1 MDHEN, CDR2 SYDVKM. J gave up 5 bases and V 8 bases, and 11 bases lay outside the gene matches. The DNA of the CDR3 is TGTGCCAGCCCTCCTTCCGGGAGGGGCAACGAGCAGTACTTC. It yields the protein CASPPSGRGNEQYF.

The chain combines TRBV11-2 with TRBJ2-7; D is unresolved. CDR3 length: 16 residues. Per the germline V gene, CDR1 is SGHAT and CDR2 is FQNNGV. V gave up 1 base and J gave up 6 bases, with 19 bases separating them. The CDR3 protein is CASSLAQVTARTEQYF. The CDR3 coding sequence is TGTGCCAGCAGCTTAGCGCAGGTTACAGCCCGAACCGAGCAGTACTTC.

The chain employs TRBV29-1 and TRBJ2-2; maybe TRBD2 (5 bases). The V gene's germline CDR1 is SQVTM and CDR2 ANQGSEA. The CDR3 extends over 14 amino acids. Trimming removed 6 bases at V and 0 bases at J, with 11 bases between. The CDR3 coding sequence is TGCAGCGTACGACTACCCCCGAACACCGGGGAGCTGTTTTTT. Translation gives CSVRLPPNTGELFF.

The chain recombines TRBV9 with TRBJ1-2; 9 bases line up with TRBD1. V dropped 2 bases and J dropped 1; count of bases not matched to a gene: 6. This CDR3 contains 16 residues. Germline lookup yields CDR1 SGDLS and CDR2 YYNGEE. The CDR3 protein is CASSVGQGQDNYGYTF. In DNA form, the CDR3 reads TGTGCCAGCAGCGTCGGACAGGGGCAAGATAACTATGGCTACACCTTC. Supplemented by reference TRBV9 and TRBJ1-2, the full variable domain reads DSGVTQTPKHLITATGQRVTLRCSPRSGDLSVYWYQQSLDQGLQFLIQYYNGEERAKGNILERFSAQQFPDLHSELNLSSLELGDSALYFCASSVGQGQDNYGYTFGSGTRLTVV.

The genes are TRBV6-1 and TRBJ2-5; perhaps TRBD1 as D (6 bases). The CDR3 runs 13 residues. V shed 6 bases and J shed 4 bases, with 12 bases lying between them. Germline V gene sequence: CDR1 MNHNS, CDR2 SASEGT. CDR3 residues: CASRRGQRETQYF. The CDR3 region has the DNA TGTGCCAGCAGGAGAGGACAGAGAGAGACCCAGTACTTC.

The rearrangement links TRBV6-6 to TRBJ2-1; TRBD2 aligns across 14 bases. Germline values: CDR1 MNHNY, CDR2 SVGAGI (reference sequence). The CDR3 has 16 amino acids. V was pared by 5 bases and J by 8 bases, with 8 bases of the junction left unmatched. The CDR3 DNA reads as TGTGCCAGCAGTCCAACCGGGACTAGCGGGAGTTATGAGCAGTTCTTC. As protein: CASSPTGTSGSYEQFF.

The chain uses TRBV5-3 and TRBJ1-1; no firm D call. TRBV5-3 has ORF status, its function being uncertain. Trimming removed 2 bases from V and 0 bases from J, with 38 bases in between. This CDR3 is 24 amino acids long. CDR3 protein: CARSFRKGGPHLDPCHCVNTEAFF. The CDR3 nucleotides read TGTGCCAGAAGCTTCCGCAAGGGCGGTCCCCACCTTGACCCCTGTCACTGTGTGAACACTGAAGCTTTCTTT.

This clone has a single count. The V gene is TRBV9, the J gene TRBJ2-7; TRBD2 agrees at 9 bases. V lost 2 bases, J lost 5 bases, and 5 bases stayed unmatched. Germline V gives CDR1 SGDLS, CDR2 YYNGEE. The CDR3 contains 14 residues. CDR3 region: CASSVGGRANEQYF. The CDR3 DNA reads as TGTGCCAGCAGCGTTGGCGGGAGGGCGAACGAGCAGTACTTC. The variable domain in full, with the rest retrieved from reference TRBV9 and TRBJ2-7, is DSGVTQTPKHLITATGQRVTLRCSPRSGDLSVYWYQQSLDQGLQFLIQYYNGEERAKGNILERFSAQQFPDLHSELNLSSLELGDSALYFCASSVGGRANEQYFGPGTRLTVT.

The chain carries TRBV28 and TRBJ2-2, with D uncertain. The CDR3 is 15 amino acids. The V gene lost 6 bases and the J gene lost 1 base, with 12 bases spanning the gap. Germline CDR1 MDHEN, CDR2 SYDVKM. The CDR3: CASRKRMWNTGELFF. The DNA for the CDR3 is TGTGCCAGCAGGAAAAGAATGTGGAACACCGGGGAGCTGTTTTTT.

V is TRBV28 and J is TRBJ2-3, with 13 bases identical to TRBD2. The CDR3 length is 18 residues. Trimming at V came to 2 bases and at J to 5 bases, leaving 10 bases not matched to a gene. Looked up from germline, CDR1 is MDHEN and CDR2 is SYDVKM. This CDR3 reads CASSLGTSGNRKIDTQYF. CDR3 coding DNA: TGTGCCAGCAGTTTAGGGACTAGCGGGAACCGCAAGATAGATACGCAGTATTTT.

CDR3 bases: TGTGCCAGCAGCCATTTGGGGCCCTATGGCTACACCTTC. This codes for CASSHLGPYGYTF. V and J are TRBV14 and TRBJ1-2; possible D gene TRBD1, 5 bases. From germline, CDR1 is SGHDN and CDR2 FVKESK. V was pared by 3 bases and J by 4 bases, with 9 bases between. The CDR3 extends over 13 amino acids.

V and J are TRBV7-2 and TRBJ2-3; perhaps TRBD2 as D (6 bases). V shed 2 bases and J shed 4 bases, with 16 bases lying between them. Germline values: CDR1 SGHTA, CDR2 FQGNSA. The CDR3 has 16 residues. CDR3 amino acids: CASSLLATYPADTQYF. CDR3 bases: TGTGCCAGCAGCTTACTAGCGACCTACCCCGCAGATACGCAGTATTTT.

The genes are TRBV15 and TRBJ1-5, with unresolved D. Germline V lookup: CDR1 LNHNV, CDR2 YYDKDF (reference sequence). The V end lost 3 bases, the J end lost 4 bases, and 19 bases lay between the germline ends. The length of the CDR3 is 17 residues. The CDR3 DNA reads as TGTGCCACCAGCAGCTCGTCGTGGTCCTTAAAAAATCAGCCCCAGCATTTT. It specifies CATSSSSWSLKNQPQHF.

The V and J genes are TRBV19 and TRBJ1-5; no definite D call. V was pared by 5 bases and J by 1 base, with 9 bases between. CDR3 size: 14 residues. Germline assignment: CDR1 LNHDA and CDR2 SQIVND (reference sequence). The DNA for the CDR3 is TGTGCCAGTAGTTTCGGTACGAGCAATCAGCCCCAGCATTTT. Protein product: CASSFGTSNQPQHF.

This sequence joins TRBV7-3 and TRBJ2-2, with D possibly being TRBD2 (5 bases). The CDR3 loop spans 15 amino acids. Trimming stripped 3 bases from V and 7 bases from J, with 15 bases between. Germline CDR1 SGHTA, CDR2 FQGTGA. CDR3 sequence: CASSFGLPGGGELFF. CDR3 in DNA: TGTGCCAGCAGCTTTGGACTCCCGGGTGGCGGGGAGCTGTTTTTT.

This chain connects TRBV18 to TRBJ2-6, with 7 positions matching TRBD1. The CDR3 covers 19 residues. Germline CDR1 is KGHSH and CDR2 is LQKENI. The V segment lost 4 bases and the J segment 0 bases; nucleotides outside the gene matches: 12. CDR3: CASSQRDRAISSGANVLTF. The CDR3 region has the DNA TGTGCCAGCTCACAAAGAGACAGGGCAATTTCCTCTGGGGCCAACGTCCTGACTTTC.

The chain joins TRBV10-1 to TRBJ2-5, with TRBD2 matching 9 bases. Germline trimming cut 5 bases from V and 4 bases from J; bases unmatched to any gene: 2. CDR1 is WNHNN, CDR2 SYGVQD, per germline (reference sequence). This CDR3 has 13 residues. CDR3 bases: TGCGCCAGCAGTAAACTAGCGGGAGAGACCCAGTACTTC. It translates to CASSKLAGETQYF.

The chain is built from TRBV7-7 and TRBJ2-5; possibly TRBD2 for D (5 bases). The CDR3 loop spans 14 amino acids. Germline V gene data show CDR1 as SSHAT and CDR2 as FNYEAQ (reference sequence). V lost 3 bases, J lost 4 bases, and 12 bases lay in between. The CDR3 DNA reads TGTGCCAGCAGCTTGAATGACCGGGGAGAGACCCAGTACTTC. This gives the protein CASSLNDRGETQYF.

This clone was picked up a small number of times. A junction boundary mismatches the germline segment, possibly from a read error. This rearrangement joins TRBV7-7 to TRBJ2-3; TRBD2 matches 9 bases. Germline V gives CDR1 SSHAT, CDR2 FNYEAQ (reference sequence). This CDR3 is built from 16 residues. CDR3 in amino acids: CASSLGLAGSTDTQYF. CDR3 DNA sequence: TGTGCTAGCAGCTTAGGGCTAGCGGGAAGCACAGATACGCAGTATTTT.

For the CDR3, the DNA is TGTGCCAGCAGGACCGGACAGGGGGCGGTAGGCTACACCTTC. It is translated as CASRTGQGAVGYTF. The chain carries TRBV2 and TRBJ1-2; TRBD1 agrees at 11 bases. CDR1 is SNHLY and CDR2 is FYNNEI in the germline V gene. The CDR3 is 14 amino acids. The V gene end was trimmed by 6 bases and the J gene end by 8 bases; junction bases not matched to a gene: 8.

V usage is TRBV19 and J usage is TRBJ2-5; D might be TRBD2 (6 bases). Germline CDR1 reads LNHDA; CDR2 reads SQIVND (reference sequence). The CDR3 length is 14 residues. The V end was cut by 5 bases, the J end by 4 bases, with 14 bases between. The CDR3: CASSSPGGAETQYF. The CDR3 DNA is TGTGCCAGTAGTTCACCCGGAGGGGCAGAGACCCAGTACTTC.

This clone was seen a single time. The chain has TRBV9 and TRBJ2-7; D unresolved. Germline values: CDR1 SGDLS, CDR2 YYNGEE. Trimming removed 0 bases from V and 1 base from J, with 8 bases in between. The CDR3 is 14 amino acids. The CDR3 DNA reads TGTGCCAGCAGCGTAGGGAGATGGTCCTACGAGCAGTACTTC. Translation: CASSVGRWSYEQYF.

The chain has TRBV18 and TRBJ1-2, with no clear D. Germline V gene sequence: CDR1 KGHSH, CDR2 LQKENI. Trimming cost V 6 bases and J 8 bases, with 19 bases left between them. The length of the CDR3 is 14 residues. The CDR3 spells CASSQLRAQHGYTF. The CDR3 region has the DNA TGTGCCAGCTCCCAACTCCGGGCGCAGCACGGCTACACCTTC.

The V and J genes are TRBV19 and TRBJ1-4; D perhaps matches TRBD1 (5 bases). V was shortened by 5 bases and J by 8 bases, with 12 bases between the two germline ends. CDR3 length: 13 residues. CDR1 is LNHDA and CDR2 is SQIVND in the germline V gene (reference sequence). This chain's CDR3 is CASSARGREKLFF. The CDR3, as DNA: TGTGCCAGTAGTGCAAGGGGACGAGAAAAACTGTTTTTT.

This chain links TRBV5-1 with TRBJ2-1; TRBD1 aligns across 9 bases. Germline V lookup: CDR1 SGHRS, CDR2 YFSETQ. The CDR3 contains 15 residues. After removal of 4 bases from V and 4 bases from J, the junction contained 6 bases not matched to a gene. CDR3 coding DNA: TGCGCCAGCAGCGTGGGACAGGGCCATTACAATGAGCAGTTCTTC. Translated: CASSVGQGHYNEQFF.

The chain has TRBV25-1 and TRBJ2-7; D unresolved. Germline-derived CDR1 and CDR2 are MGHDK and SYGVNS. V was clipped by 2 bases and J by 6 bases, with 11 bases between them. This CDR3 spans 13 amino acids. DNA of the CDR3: TGTGCCAGCAGTGAAAGTCGCCGGTGCGAGCAGTACTTC. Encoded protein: CASSESRRCEQYF.

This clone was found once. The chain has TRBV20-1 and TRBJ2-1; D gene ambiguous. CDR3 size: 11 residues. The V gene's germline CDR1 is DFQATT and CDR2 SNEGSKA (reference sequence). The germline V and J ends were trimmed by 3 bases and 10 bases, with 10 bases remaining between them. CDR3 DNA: TGCAGTGCTAGTAGGACGGCAGAGCAGTTCTTC. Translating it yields CSASRTAEQFF.

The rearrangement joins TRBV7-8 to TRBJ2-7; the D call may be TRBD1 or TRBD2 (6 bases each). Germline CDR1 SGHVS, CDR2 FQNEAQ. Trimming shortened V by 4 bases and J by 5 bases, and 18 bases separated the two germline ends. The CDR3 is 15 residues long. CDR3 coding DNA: TGTGCCAGCAGCTCCCAAGGGGGAGGTCCCAACGAGCAGTACTTC. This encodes CASSSQGGGPNEQYF.